What follows are 23 T cell receptor beta chains derived from one specimen sequenced in a study of T cells in Graves' hyperthyroidism and ophthalmopathy (dated by TCRdb to about 2019). Library generation was performed with multiplex PCR. Sequencing took place on an Illumina HiSeq 2000. The TCR beta CDR3 regions were amplified from the RNA transcripts. For the first round of RT-PCR on the TCR CDR3, the HTBI primer set was used together with the Qiagen OneStep RT-PCR kit. The public reads were run again by TCRdb, first through fastp at Q25 and then through MiXCR, and only productive beta chains were kept. For every CDR3 protein sequence, its rows merge into one entry that carries the most common genes and DNA. Present in this sample are approximately 870,000 distinct CDR3 sequences, around 39% of which were seen just once. Together, the top ten hold about 8.9% of the sample. The specimen was blood. These receptors all stem from a man in his late teens or twenties with Graves' hyperthyroidism.

The rearrangement links TRBV25-1 to TRBJ1-5; a possible D gene is TRBD1 (5 bases). This CDR3 has 15 residues. The V end was cut by 4 bases, the J end by 9 bases, with 19 bases between. The germline V gene encodes CDR1 MGHDK and CDR2 SYGVNS. The CDR3 sequence: CASSARRGGLGPQHF. The CDR3 DNA sequence: TGTGCCAGCAGTGCTCGGCGGGGCGGGCTAGGGCCCCAGCATTTT.

As to this clonotype: Since the CDR3 does not end with the conserved phenylalanine or tryptophan, this likely comes from a read error. This chain links TRBV15 with TRBJ1-6; 8 bases are a match to TRBD1. The ends lost 9 bases at V and 9 bases at J; junction bases unmatched: 10. Germline V gives CDR1 LNHNV, CDR2 YYDKDF (reference sequence). The CDR3 spans 14 residues. CDR3 loop: CATSVQGAGSPLHL. The DNA of the CDR3 is TGTGCCACTAGCGTGCAGGGGGCTGGTTCACCCCTCCACCTT.

This clonotype was seen repeatedly, ten times or more. The J gene is TRBJ2-6, the V gene TRBV10-3, with D maybe TRBD1 (5 bases). Germline lookup yields CDR1 ENHRY and CDR2 SYGVKD. The CDR3 has 16 residues. Trimming stripped 5 bases from V and 4 bases from J, with 15 bases between. In DNA, the CDR3 is TGTGCCATCAGTACAAACGCAGGGTCCGGGGCCAACGTCCTGACTTTC. It encodes CAISTNAGSGANVLTF.

This clonotype was seen a handful of times. The chain has TRBV20-1 and TRBJ1-4; D is possibly TRBD1 (6 bases). There are 15 residues in the CDR3. V gave up 3 bases and J gave up 5 bases, with 16 bases separating them. Germline CDR1 is DFQATT and CDR2 is SNEGSKA (reference sequence). The CDR3, as DNA: TGCAGTGCTAGCGCAGCAGCTACAGGGAATGAAAAACTGTTTTTT. Encoded protein: CSASAAATGNEKLFF.

This chain connects TRBV6-6 to TRBJ2-5; D is perhaps TRBD2 (7 bases). V was pared by 8 bases and J by 4 bases, with 14 bases between. Germline-derived CDR1 and CDR2 are MNHNY and SVGAGI (reference sequence). This CDR3 spans 13 amino acids. The CDR3 loop is CASRKGGGETQYF. The CDR3 DNA reads TGTGCCAGCCGAAAGGGGGGGGGAGAGACCCAGTACTTC.

This clonotype has just a few counts. The J gene is TRBJ2-5, the V gene TRBV9, with 8 bases that match TRBD2. CDR1 SGDLS and CDR2 YYNGEE come from the germline V gene. The CDR3 contains 15 residues. The V and J ends lost 4 bases and 5 bases, in that order; junction bases with no gene match: 10. For the CDR3, the DNA is TGTGCCAGCAGCCCCGGGACTAGGTGGGAGGAGACCCAGTACTTC. This codes for CASSPGTRWEETQYF.

The chain links TRBV7-9 to TRBJ2-7, with 9 bases fitting TRBD1. CDR3 length equals 15 residues. Germline V CDR1 and CDR2: SEHNR, FQNEAQ (reference sequence). V dropped 5 bases and J dropped 3; count of bases not matched to a gene: 8. CDR3 amino acids: CASSVEGQGIYEQYF. CDR3 in DNA: TGTGCCAGCAGCGTAGAAGGACAGGGGATCTACGAGCAGTACTTC.

The chain combines TRBV5-6 with TRBJ2-7; maybe TRBD2 (6 bases). The germline CDR1 and CDR2 sequences are SGHDT and YYEEEE. Trimming removed 3 bases at V and 11 bases at J, with 12 bases between. This CDR3 has 11 residues. This CDR3 reads CASSSSELEYF. CDR3 sequence (DNA): TGTGCCAGCAGCTCTAGCGAGCTAGAGTACTTC.

The genes are TRBV19 and TRBJ1-5; 9 bases are a match to TRBD1. Per germline, CDR1 LNHDA and CDR2 SQIVND (reference sequence). V trimming: 6 bases; J trimming: 11 bases; junction bases outside the gene matches: 14. This CDR3 has 15 residues. The CDR3 bases are TGTGCCAGTAGGGACCGGGACAGGGTAGGAGAGACCCAGCATTTT. This sequence encodes CASRDRDRVGETQHF. Full variable domain (outside the CDR3, taken from reference TRBV19 and TRBJ1-5): DGGITQSPKYLFRKEGQNVTLSCEQNLNHDAMYWYRQDPGQGLRLIYYSQIVNDFQKGDIAEGYSVSREKKESFPLTVTSAQKNPTAFYLCASRDRDRVGETQHFGDGTRLSIL.

This clonotype was seen ten or more times. The genes are TRBV7-2 and TRBJ1-6, with a tentative D call TRBD1 (5 bases). V shed 0 bases and J shed 11 bases, with 17 bases lying between them. CDR1 is SGHTA and CDR2 is FQGNSA in the germline V gene. The CDR3 runs to 16 residues. The CDR3 loop reads CASSLAVGQVSTPLHF. The CDR3 DNA reads as TGTGCCAGCAGCTTAGCTGTGGGGCAGGTTTCGACACCCCTCCACTTT.

There are a few counts of this clonotype. This CDR3 reads CASSQMDRAYEQYF. For the CDR3, the DNA is TGTGCCAGCAGCCAGATGGACAGGGCGTACGAGCAGTACTTC. The chain recombines TRBV6-2 or TRBV6-3 with TRBJ2-7; 8 positions match TRBD1. The CDR3 totals 14 residues. Germline CDR1 and CDR2: MNHEY and SVGEGT. J lost 4 bases, V lost 6 bases, and 8 bases had no gene match.

This clonotype was counted only a few times. The rearrangement joins TRBV12-3 or TRBV12-4 to TRBJ2-5; D possibly corresponds to TRBD2 (6 bases). V was clipped by 6 bases and J by 4 bases, with 18 bases between them. The CDR3 loop spans 15 amino acids. DNA for the CDR3: TGTGCCAGCAGCCAAGAGGCAGGGAGGACAGAGACCCAGTACTTC. Its translation: CASSQEAGRTETQYF.

The chain uses TRBV15 and TRBJ1-2; unclear D gene. Per the germline V gene, CDR1 is LNHNV and CDR2 is YYDKDF (reference sequence). The CDR3 totals 14 residues. Trimming pared 3 bases from V and 8 bases from J, leaving 16 bases between. The DNA for the CDR3 is TGTGCCACCAGCAGTCTCTCCCAGGCTGCCGGCTACACCTTC. It yields the protein CATSSLSQAAGYTF.

This chain links TRBV9 with TRBJ1-4; perhaps TRBD1 as D (6 bases). CDR1 is SGDLS and CDR2 is YYNGEE in the germline V gene. V lost 1 base and J 7 bases, leaving 14 bases between the germline ends. CDR3 length: 15 amino acids. DNA of the CDR3: TGTGCCAGCAGCGTAAGTTCGACGGACAGTGAAAAACTGTTTTTT. It is translated as CASSVSSTDSEKLFF.

The chain recombines TRBV5-8 with TRBJ1-2; D is undetermined. V was clipped by 0 bases and J by 8 bases, with 11 bases between them. There are 13 residues in the CDR3. Germline V gene sequence: CDR1 SGHTS, CDR2 YDEGEE. Here the CDR3 DNA reads TGTGCCAGCAGCTTGGTAGAGGGAAGGGGCTACACCTTC. The encoded protein is CASSLVEGRGYTF.

This clonotype was counted ten times or more. The gene calls are TRBV29-1 and TRBJ1-1; no clear D gene. The CDR3 has 11 amino acids. V gave up 2 bases and J gave up 8 bases, with 9 bases separating them. CDR1 and CDR2 from the germline V gene are SQVTM and ANQGSEA. CDR3 DNA: TGCAGCGTTGAAAGTGGACTCGAAGCTTTCTTT. Protein sequence: CSVESGLEAFF. Together with reference TRBV29-1 and TRBJ1-1, the CDR3 gives the full variable domain: SAVISQKPSRDICQRGTSLTIQCQVDSQVTMMFWYRQQPGQSLTLIATANQGSEATYESGFVIDKFPISRPNLTFSTLTVSNMSPEDSSIYLCSVESGLEAFFGQGTRLTVV.

V gene TRBV10-3 combines with J gene TRBJ1-1, with unresolved D. V was trimmed by 8 bases and J by 6 bases, leaving 16 bases between them. Germline V lookup: CDR1 ENHRY, CDR2 SYGVKD. The CDR3 loop spans 13 amino acids. DNA of the CDR3: TGTGCCATCGCGAACCCGCCTACCGCTGAAGCTTTCTTT. Translated, it gives CAIANPPTAEAFF.

This chain joins TRBV6-5 and TRBJ1-4; 9 nucleotides align to TRBD1. This CDR3 comprises 16 residues. V lost 6 bases, J lost 8 bases, and 13 bases stayed unmatched. CDR1 and CDR2 (germline): MNHEY, SVGAGI. The CDR3 reads CASSHFSGTGREKLFF. DNA for the CDR3: TGTGCCAGCAGCCATTTCTCCGGGACAGGGAGGGAAAAACTGTTTTTT.

This clonotype was recorded many times. This rearrangement joins TRBV7-9 to TRBJ1-2, with D unclear. Trimming took 3 bases from V and 6 from J, leaving 11 bases between them. The V gene's germline CDR1 is SEHNR and CDR2 FQNEAQ (reference sequence). The CDR3 consists of 13 residues. CDR3: CASSLPRFHGYTF. CDR3 in DNA: TGTGCCAGCAGCTTGCCCAGGTTCCATGGCTACACCTTC.

Only a few counts were recorded for this clonotype. V usage is TRBV9 and J usage is TRBJ2-7; 9 bases line up with TRBD1. Germline V CDR1 and CDR2: SGDLS, YYNGEE. V trimming: 3 bases; J trimming: 2 bases; junction bases outside the gene matches: 6. The CDR3 contains 15 residues. DNA for the CDR3: TGTGCCAGCAGCGGCGGACAGGGGTCAGCCTACGAGCAGTACTTC. It is translated as CASSGGQGSAYEQYF.

This clonotype was seen a few times. This chain connects TRBV7-9 to TRBJ2-2; TRBD2 is a possible D gene (5 bases). The CDR3 is 14 amino acids. The V and J ends lost 6 bases and 6 bases respectively, with 14 bases between them. Per germline, CDR1 SEHNR and CDR2 FQNEAQ (reference sequence). The CDR3 loop reads CASSSSSLPGELFF. The CDR3 DNA follows: TGTGCCAGCAGTTCTTCTAGCCTCCCCGGGGAGCTGTTTTTT.

This clonotype turned up a few times. This chain uses TRBV5-8 with TRBJ1-2; 9 bases line up with TRBD1. The CDR3 loop spans 16 amino acids. The J segment lost 2 bases and the V segment lost 0 bases, leaving 5 bases of the junction unmatched. Per the germline V gene, CDR1 is SGHTS and CDR2 is YDEGEE. The CDR3 region has the DNA TGTGCCAGCAGCTTGGCCGGGACAGGGCTCAACTATGGCTACACCTTC. The encoded protein is CASSLAGTGLNYGYTF.

In this sample, this clonotype turned up many times. J is TRBJ2-2 and V is TRBV10-2; D is unclear. V was clipped by 6 bases and J by 9 bases, with 11 bases between them. The CDR3 length is 12 residues. Germline V gene sequence: CDR1 WSHSY, CDR2 SAAADI. The CDR3 coding sequence is TGCGCCAGCAGCACAACGGCCCGGGAGCTGTTTTTT. Amino acids: CASSTTARELFF.